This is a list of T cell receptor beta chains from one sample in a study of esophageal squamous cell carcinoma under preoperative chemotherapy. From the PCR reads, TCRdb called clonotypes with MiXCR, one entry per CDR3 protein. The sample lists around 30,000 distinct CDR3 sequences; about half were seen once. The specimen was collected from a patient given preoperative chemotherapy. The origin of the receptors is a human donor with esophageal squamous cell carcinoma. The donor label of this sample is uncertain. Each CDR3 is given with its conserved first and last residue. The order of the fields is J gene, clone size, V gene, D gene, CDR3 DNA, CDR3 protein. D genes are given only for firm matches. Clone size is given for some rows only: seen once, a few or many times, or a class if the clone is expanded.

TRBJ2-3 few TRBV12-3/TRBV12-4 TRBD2 TGTGCGAGCAGTGCTACGGGGCGGGGGGCCACAGATACGCAGTATTTC CASSATGRGATDTQYF
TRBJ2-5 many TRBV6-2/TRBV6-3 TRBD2 TGTGCCAGCAGGATAGCGGGAGATCAAGAGACCCAGTACTTC CASRIAGDQETQYF
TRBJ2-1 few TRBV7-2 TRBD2 TGTGCCAGCAGCAGGAGCGGGGACTACAATGAGCAGTTCTTC CASSRSGDYNEQFF
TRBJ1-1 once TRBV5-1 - TGCGCCAGCAGCCCAAGAGGGGGGCCCTACACTGAAGCTTTCTTT CASSPRGGPYTEAFF
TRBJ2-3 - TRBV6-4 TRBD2 TGTGCCAGCAGCCAATCTAGCGGAACTCACACAGATACGCAGTATTTT CASSQSSGTHTDTQYF
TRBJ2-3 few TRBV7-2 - TGTGCCAGCAGCCAACTCCTAGTGGCAGATACGCAGTATTTT CASSQLLVADTQYF
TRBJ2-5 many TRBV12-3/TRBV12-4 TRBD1 TGTGCCAGCAGCATTGGGACAGGGCAAGAGACCCAGTACTTC CASSIGTGQETQYF
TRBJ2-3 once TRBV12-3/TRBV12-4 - TGTGCCAGCAGTACCACGGGCGTGGGCAGCACAGATATGCAGTATTTT CASSTTGVGSTDMQYF
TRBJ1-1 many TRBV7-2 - TGTGCCAGCAGCCCCGACAGGAATGAAGCTTTCTTT CASSPDRNEAFF
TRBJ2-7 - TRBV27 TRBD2 TGTGCCAGCAGTCCCTATTCCTTTGGACTAGCGGGGGCCTACGAGCAGTACTTC CASSPYSFGLAGAYEQYF
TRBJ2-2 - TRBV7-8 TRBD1 TGTGCCAGCCACAGGGGAAGCACAGGGGCGCAGTTTTTT CASHRGSTGAQFF
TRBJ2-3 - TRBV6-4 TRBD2 TGTGCGGGGAGTGGGGGCGGGGGGCGGGATACGCAGTATTTT CAGSGGGGRDTQYF
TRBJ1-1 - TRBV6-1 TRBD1 TGTGCCAGCACCAAGGACAGGATGAACACTGAAGCTTTCTTT CASTKDRMNTEAFF
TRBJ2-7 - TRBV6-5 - TGTGCGAGGCTCGCGGGCCTAGCCGTAGATACGCAGTACTTC CARLAGLAVDTQYF
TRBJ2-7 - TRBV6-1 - TGTGCCAGCAAGGGGGGAGGCCTCTCCTACGAGCAGTACTTC CASKGGGLSYEQYF
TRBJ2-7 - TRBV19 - TGTGCCAGTGGGGCAGGGAAGACCTACGAGCAGTACTTC CASGAGKTYEQYF
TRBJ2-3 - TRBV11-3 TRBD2 TGTGCCAGCAGCTTCGAAGCGGGGCTAGGGGCCAAAGATACGCAGTATTTT CASSFEAGLGAKDTQYF
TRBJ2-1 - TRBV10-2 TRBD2 TGCGCCAGCAGACCACGGGGGGATGACAATGAGCAGTTCTTC CASRPRGDDNEQFF
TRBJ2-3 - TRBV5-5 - TGTGCCAGCAGCGGGAGGTGGGGGGATACGCAGTATTTT CASSGRWGDTQYF
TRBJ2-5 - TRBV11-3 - TGTGCCAGCAGCTTAGGGATAGGGGGGCCGGAAGAGACCCAGTACTTC CASSLGIGGPEETQYF
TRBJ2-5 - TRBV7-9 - TGTGCCAGCGGGGGAGCCGGGGGGCGGGCCAAAGAGACCCAGTATTTC CASGGAGGRAKETQYF
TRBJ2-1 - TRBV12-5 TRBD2 TGTGCTAGTGGTTTTCCCGGACTAGCGGGGGCCCGGGATGAGCAGTTCTTC CASGFPGLAGARDEQFF
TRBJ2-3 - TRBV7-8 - TGTGCCAGCAGCTTAAGCCTGGAGAACACCGAGACGCAGTATTTT CASSLSLENTETQYF
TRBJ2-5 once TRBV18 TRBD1 TGTGCCAGCTCGCGGGGGACAGGGGTTTCGGAGACCCAGTACTTC CASSRGTGVSETQYF
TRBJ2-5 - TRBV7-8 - TGTGCCAGCAGCTTAGTCGGGGGTGACCAAGAGACCCAGTATTTC CASSLVGGDQETQYF
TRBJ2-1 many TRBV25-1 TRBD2 TGTGCCAGCAGTGGACTAGCGGATTCCTACAATGAGCAGTTCTTC CASSGLADSYNEQFF
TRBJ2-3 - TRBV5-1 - TGCGCCAGCAGCGCTACAAGCACAGATACGCAGTATTTT CASSATSTDTQYF
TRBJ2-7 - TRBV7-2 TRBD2 TGTGCCAGCAGCCAATACGGGACTACGGGGGTGCCAGCCAAAGACACGCAGTACTTC CASSQYGTTGVPAKDTQYF
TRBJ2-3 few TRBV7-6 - TGTGCCAGCAGCTCGGGGCCCAGGGCCAAAAATACGCAGTATTTC CASSSGPRAKNTQYF
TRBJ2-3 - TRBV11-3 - TGTGCCAGCAGCTCCGGGGCTAGGTCAGGCACAGATACGCAGTATTTT CASSSGARSGTDTQYF
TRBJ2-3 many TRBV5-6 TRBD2 TGTGCCAGCAGCCCTAGTCTAGCGGGGGGTCGTACAGATACGCAGTATTTT CASSPSLAGGRTDTQYF
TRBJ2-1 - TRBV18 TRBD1 TGTGCCAGCTCACAGACAGGGTATAATGAGCAGTTCTTC CASSQTGYNEQFF